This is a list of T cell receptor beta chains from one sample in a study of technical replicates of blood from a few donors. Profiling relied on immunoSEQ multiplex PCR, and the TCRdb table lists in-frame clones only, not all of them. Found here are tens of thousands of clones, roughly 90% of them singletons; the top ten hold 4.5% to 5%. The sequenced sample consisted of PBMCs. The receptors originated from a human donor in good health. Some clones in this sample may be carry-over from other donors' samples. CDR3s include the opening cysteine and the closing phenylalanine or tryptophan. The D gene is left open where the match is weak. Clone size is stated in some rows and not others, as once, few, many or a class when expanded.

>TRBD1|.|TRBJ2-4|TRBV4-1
CASSPGQQQTLAKNIQYF
TGCGCCAGCAGCCCGGGACAGCAACAGACTCTAGCCAAAAACATTCAGTACTTC
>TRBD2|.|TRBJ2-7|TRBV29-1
CSVRLAGGPYEQYF
TGCAGCGTAAGACTAGCGGGGGGGCCCTACGAGCAGTACTTC
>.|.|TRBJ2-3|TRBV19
CASSIKRERIYF
TGTGCCAGTAGTATAAAGAGGGAGCGGATTTATTTT
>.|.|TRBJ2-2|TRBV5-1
CASSTPSDPGELFF
TGCGCCAGCAGCACACCTAGTGACCCCGGGGAGCTGTTTTTT
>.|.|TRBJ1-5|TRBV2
CASSFGLPTSQPQHF
TGTGCCAGCAGTTTCGGACTGCCGACGAGCCAGCCCCAGCATTTT
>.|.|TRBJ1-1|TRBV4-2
CASSQVESAEAFF
TGTGCCAGCAGCCAAGTAGAATCCGCCGAAGCTTTCTTT
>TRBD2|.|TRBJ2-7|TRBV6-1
CASKIIAGGFYEQYF
TGTGCCAGCAAAATCATAGCGGGAGGTTTTTACGAGCAGTACTTC
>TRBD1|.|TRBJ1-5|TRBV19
CASSPEGTGDNQPQHF
TGTGCCAGTAGCCCGGAGGGGACAGGGGATAATCAGCCCCAGCATTTT
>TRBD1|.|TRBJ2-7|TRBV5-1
CASSLATGTGVSYEQYF
TGCGCCAGCAGCTTGGCAACCGGGACAGGGGTGTCCTACGAGCAGTACTTC
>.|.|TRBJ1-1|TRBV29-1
CSALYTEAFF
TGCAGCGCCCTTTACACTGAAGCTTTCTTT
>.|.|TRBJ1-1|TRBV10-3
CAIRVDSGTEAFF
TGTGCCATTCGAGTTGACTCCGGGACTGAAGCTTTCTTT
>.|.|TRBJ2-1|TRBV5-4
CASSLAPQGNNEQFF
TGTGCCAGCAGCTTGGCCCCACAGGGAAACAATGAGCAGTTCTTC
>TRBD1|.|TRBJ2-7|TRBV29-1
CSVGQGTAYEQYF
TGCAGCGTTGGACAAGGGACAGCCTACGAGCAGTACTTC
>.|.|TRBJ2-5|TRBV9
CASSVGTGTQETQYF
TGTGCCAGCAGCGTAGGAACAGGCACTCAAGAGACCCAGTACTTC
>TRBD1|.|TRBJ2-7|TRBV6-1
CASREPRQGNLFYEQYF
TGTGCCAGCAGAGAACCTCGACAGGGGAACCTCTTCTACGAGCAGTACTTC
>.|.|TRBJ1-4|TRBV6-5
CASSYSGPVTNEKLFF
TGTGCCAGCAGTTACTCCGGTCCCGTAACTAATGAAAAACTGTTTTTT
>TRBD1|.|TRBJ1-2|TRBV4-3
CASSPRQGIYGYTF
TGCGCCAGCAGCCCTAGACAGGGCATCTATGGCTACACCTTC
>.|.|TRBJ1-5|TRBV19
CASSIVAGQRFSNQPQHF
TGTGCCAGTAGTATAGTGGCCGGACAGAGGTTTAGCAATCAGCCCCAGCATTTT
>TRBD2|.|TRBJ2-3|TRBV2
CASRDGTSGVTDTQYF
TGTGCCAGCAGAGACGGGACTAGCGGGGTCACAGATACGCAGTATTTT
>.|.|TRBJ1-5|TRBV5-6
CASSLQGQPQHF
TGTGCCAGCAGCTTACAGGGCCAGCCCCAGCATTTT
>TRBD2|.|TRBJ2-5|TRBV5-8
CASSLGASGGALETQYF
TGTGCCAGCAGCTTAGGCGCTAGCGGGGGCGCGTTAGAGACCCAGTACTTC
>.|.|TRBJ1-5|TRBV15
CATSRFRAGQVYNQPQHF
TGTGCCACCAGCAGATTTCGAGCGGGTCAGGTCTACAATCAGCCCCAGCATTTT
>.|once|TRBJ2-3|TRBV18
CASSPSQGTDTQYF
TGTGCCAGCTCACCTTCCCAGGGGACAGATACGCAGTATTTT
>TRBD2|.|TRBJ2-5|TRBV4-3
CASSQVLAGALGETQYF
TGCGCCAGCAGCCAGGTGTTAGCGGGAGCACTGGGAGAGACCCAGTACTTC
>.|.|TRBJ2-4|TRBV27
CASSLSWALTLKNIQYF
TGTGCCAGCAGTTTATCGTGGGCGTTAACACTCAAAAACATTCAGTACTTC
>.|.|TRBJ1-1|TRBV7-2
CASSLGGIAEAFF
TGTGCCAGCAGCTTAGGAGGTATCGCTGAAGCTTTCTTT
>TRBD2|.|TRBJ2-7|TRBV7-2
CASSPSGAIYEQYF
TGTGCCAGCAGCCCGAGCGGGGCCATCTACGAGCAGTACTTC
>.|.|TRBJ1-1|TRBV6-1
CASSQVGGGTEAFF
TGTGCCAGCTCTCAAGTAGGAGGAGGCACTGAAGCTTTCTTT
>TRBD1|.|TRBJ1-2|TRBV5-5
CASSYRPTGGGDGYTF
TGTGCCAGCAGTTACCGCCCTACAGGGGGCGGGGATGGCTACACCTTC
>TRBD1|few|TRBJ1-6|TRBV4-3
CASSQDSDRASPLHF
TGCGCCAGCAGCCAAGATAGTGACAGGGCTTCACCCCTCCACTTT
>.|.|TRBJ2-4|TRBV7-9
CASSRGTEAKNIQYF
TGTGCCAGCAGCCGCGGGACAGAAGCCAAAAACATTCAGTACTTC
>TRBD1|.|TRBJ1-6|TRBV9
CASSPRTGAGSPLHF
TGTGCCAGCAGCCCTAGAACAGGGGCGGGTTCACCCCTCCACTTT
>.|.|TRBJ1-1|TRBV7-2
CASSFRVGNTEAFF
TGTGCCAGCAGCTTCCGGGTGGGGAACACTGAAGCTTTCTTT
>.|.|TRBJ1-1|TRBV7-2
CASSRRGGGTEAFF
TGTGCCAGCAGCCGCAGGGGAGGGGGGACTGAAGCTTTCTTT
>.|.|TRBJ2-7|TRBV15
CATSRGGAHTYEQYF
TGTGCCACCAGCAGAGGTGGTGCACATACCTACGAGCAGTACTTC
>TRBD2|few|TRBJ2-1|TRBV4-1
CASSLGLAGAYEQFF
TGCGCCAGCAGCCTCGGACTAGCGGGAGCCTATGAGCAGTTCTTC
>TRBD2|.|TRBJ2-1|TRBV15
CATSRERGGWLDEQFF
TGTGCCACCAGCAGGGAGCGGGGGGGTTGGCTGGATGAGCAGTTCTTC
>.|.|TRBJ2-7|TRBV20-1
CSASLAEQYF
TGCAGTGCTAGTCTAGCCGAGCAGTACTTC
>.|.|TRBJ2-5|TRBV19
CASSRGIQETQYF
TGTGCCAGTAGCAGGGGAATCCAAGAGACCCAGTACTTC
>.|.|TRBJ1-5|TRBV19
CASSIQVGGGPQHF
TGTGCCAGTAGTATCCAGGTGGGAGGTGGGCCCCAGCATTTT
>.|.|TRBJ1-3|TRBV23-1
CASSQSRRGNTIYF
TGCGCCAGCAGTCAATCGAGGAGAGGAAACACCATATATTTT
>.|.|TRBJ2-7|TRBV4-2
CASSHSGGNYEQYF
TGTGCCAGCAGCCACAGCGGTGGTAACTACGAGCAGTACTTC
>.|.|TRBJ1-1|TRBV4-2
CASSQAGGAGTEAFF
TGTGCCAGCAGCCAAGCCGGCGGGGCAGGGACTGAAGCTTTCTTT
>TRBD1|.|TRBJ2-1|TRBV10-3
CAISGTMAGGNEQFF
TGTGCCATCAGTGGAACCATGGCAGGGGGCAATGAGCAGTTCTTC